This T cell receptor (beta chain) was identified during a study of beta chain features in type 1 diabetes. The study, taken as a whole, reports: Researchers report that Type 1 diabetes patients had moderately but significantly shorter TCRB CDR3s across all four CD4+ subsets.

This clone was recorded a few times. Antigen unknown. CDR3 length: 12 residues. Between the trimmed V and J ends, which lost 9 bases and 0 bases, there was a span of 7 bases. Germline lookup yields CDR1 ENHRY and CDR2 SYGVKD. All sorted populations exceeded 95% purity. Sequenced material consisted of expressed TCRB transcripts (all of the isolated RNA was reverse transcribed). Naive, central memory and regulatory T cell samples came to a mean of approximately 3.57 million reads. Profiling relied on immunoSEQ multiplex PCR, and the TCRdb table lists in-frame clones only, not all of them. The table includes some 200,000 clones, around 15% detected once.

The genes are TRBV10-3 and TRBJ2-3; D is uncertain. This sequence was found in a man aged 25 to 40 with type 1 diabetes. The specimen sequenced was naive CD4+ T cells from blood. The CDR3 is CAIKASTDTQYF. The CDR3 DNA reads as TGTGCCATTAAAGCTAGCACAGATACGCAGTATTTT.